The clone carrying this T cell receptor (beta chain) was counted at least ten times. What it binds is not known. This entry is derived from a study of T-cell reconstitution after alpha-beta-depleted transplantation in children. Points from the study as a whole: Reportedly, only several hundred clones from non-depleted graft cells drove alpha-beta T-cell counts at about two months. Recipient T cells and thymic progenitors that survived were the source of the high TCRbeta diversity seen at day 60 in some patients. Hyperexpanded clones declined; after one year, newly produced T cells mostly supplied diversity.

A TCRbeta library incorporating unique molecular identifiers was prepared. TCRdb redid the calling of the PCR reads with MiXCR, one entry per CDR3 protein. The sample holds 200,000 or so distinct CDR3 sequences, roughly 6.3% seen once. Sequencing used PBMCs, obtained before TCRalphabeta/CD19-depleted stem cell transplant. The source of this sequence is a girl under three years old with combined immunodeficiency, due to receive a stem cell transplant.

The CDR3 reads CASSQVTSGGAKTQYF. In DNA form, the CDR3 reads TGTGCCAGCAGCCAAGTCACTAGCGGGGGGGCTAAGACCCAGTACTTC. This chain links TRBV4-2 with TRBJ2-5; 13 bases fit TRBD2. Germline CDR1 LGHNA, CDR2 YNFKEQ. V trimming: 1 base; J trimming: 6 bases; junction bases outside the gene matches: 5. This CDR3 spans 16 amino acids.